Here is one T cell receptor (beta chain) with its context. The sample originates from a study of glioma-infiltrating T cells after dendritic cell vaccination. Study overall: Patients received autologous tumor lysate-pulsed dendritic cell vaccination between the early 2000s and the early 2010s. Patients received three intradermal dendritic cell vaccine injections at biweekly intervals.

PBMC sampling occurred before vaccination, two weeks after the third dose, and at progression. This table comes from immunoSEQ multiplex PCR, and its TCRdb copy is limited to in-frame clones, with some not included. The sample contains tens of thousands of clones, about 80% of which appear only once. Trimming cost V 6 bases and J 1 base, with 13 bases left between them. Germline assignment: CDR1 MNHEY and CDR2 SMNVEV (reference sequence). This CDR3 has 14 amino acids. The receptor was derived from a human donor with glioblastoma. The specimen was blood, collected before dendritic cell vaccination. The V call is TRBV27, the J call TRBJ2-7, with D possibly TRBD1 on 6 matching bases. For the CDR3, the DNA is TGTGCCAGCAGCCCATGGGGGCTGTCCTACGAGCAGTACGTC. As protein: CASSPWGLSYEQYV.